Each of the 25 T cell receptor beta chains below was sequenced from the same sample in a study of blood T cell repertoires in COVID-19 (dated by TCRdb to the early 2020s). Preparation of the library involved the immunoSEQ multiplex PCR assay. TCRdb re-hosts the immuneACCESS table, in-frame sequences only. Its copies lack some clones; in the studies checked, an unresolved V gene accounts for under half of them, and the cause for the rest is not known. For this sample the table gives over 100,000 clones, of which roughly 84% were detected only once. The top ten constitute roughly 4% of the sample. Sequenced sample: PBMCs or T cells enriched from blood (not recorded which). The receptors shown here come from a woman in her twenties or thirties who had recovered from COVID-19.

V and J are TRBV29-1 and TRBJ2-1, with TRBD1 as a possible D gene (6 bases). Per the germline V gene, CDR1 is SQVTM and CDR2 is ANQGSEA. The CDR3 consists of 11 residues. V was trimmed by 5 bases and J by 7 bases, leaving 9 bases between them. The CDR3 sequence: CSVFRGNEQFF. The CDR3 DNA is TGCAGCGTTTTTAGGGGGAATGAGCAGTTCTTC.

V gene TRBV4-3 combines with J gene TRBJ2-6, with D perhaps TRBD2 (6 bases). The CDR3 covers 16 residues. With 1 base removed from V and 2 bases from J, the gap between germline ends came to 9 bases. The germline gives CDR1 LGHNA, CDR2 YSLEER. The CDR3 sequence: CASSQVTGAGANVLTF. CDR3 in DNA: TGCGCCAGCAGCCAAGTAACGGGGGCTGGGGCCAACGTCCTGACTTTC.

This clone was detected only a few times. This chain connects TRBV5-5 to TRBJ1-1, with 8 bases aligning to TRBD1. The CDR3 is made up of 16 amino acids. The J segment lost 0 bases and the V segment lost 4 bases, leaving 8 bases of the junction unmatched. The germline CDR1 and CDR2 sequences are SGHKS and YYEKEE (reference sequence). For the CDR3, the DNA is TGTGCCAGCAGCGGAGACAGGGGACAGATGAACACTGAAGCTTTCTTT. This translates into CASSGDRGQMNTEAFF.

DNA for the CDR3: TGTGCCAGCGGTAGGGAGGTCAATCAGCCCCAGCATTTT. Translating it yields CASGREVNQPQHF. The rearrangement links TRBV2 to TRBJ1-5, with D uncertain. The CDR3 contains 13 residues. V was trimmed by 8 bases and J by 3 bases, leaving 11 bases between them. From germline, CDR1 is SNHLY and CDR2 FYNNEI.

The chain recombines TRBV28 with TRBJ2-2; D perhaps matches TRBD1 (5 bases). V lost 3 bases and J lost 4, with 18 bases in between. The CDR3 length is 17 residues. Per germline, CDR1 MDHEN and CDR2 SYDVKM. CDR3 residues: CASSFGRAPFFTGELFF. The CDR3 DNA is TGTGCCAGCAGTTTCGGCAGGGCGCCCTTCTTCACCGGGGAGCTGTTTTTT.

The chain employs TRBV5-4 and TRBJ2-1; 10 bases fit TRBD1. Germline V gives CDR1 SGHNT, CDR2 YYREEE (reference sequence). This CDR3 comprises 15 residues. With V trimmed by 4 bases and J by 9 bases, 10 bases remained unmatched. In DNA, the CDR3 is TGTGCCAGCAGCCACCGACAGGGGGCTTTCAGTGAGCAGTTCTTC. It specifies CASSHRQGAFSEQFF.

CDR3 in amino acids: CASSADRSNTEAFF. Written as DNA, the CDR3 is TGTGCCAGCAGCGCCGACAGGTCGAACACTGAAGCTTTCTTT. This chain links TRBV9 with TRBJ1-1; the D gene is possibly TRBD1 (6 bases). This CDR3 is built from 14 residues. V lost 3 bases and J lost 1, with 10 bases in between. The V gene's germline CDR1 is SGDLS and CDR2 YYNGEE.

Details on this clone: A read error may produce the germline difference seen at one junction end. The chain employs TRBV7-2 and TRBJ2-7, with 11 bases fitting TRBD2. Germline values: CDR1 SGHTA, CDR2 FQGNSA. The CDR3 length is 15 residues. In DNA form, the CDR3 reads TGTGCCAGCAGTTTAGCGGGAGGGAGCTCCTACGAGCAGTACTTC. As protein: CASSLAGGSSYEQYF. Supplemented by reference TRBV7-2 and TRBJ2-7, the full variable domain reads GAGVSQSPSNKVTEKGKDVELRCDPISGHTALYWYRQSLGQGLEFLIYFQGNSAPDKSGLPSDRFSAERTGGSVSTLTIQRTQQEDSAVYLCASSLAGGSSYEQYFGPGTRLTVT.

The chain uses TRBV3-1 (or the pseudogene TRBV3-2) and TRBJ1-2, with D possibly being TRBD1 (5 bases). The CDR3 spans 15 residues. The germline V gene has CDR1 LGHDT and CDR2 YNNKEL (reference sequence). The germline V and J ends were trimmed by 1 base and 3 bases, with 12 bases remaining between them. DNA for the CDR3: TGTGCCAGCAGCCAAGTTACGGAGGGGTACTATGGCTACACCTTC. It specifies CASSQVTEGYYGYTF.

V and J are TRBV5-1 and TRBJ2-1; D is perhaps TRBD2 (6 bases). In germline, CDR1 is SGHRS, CDR2 YFSETQ. The CDR3 spans 16 residues. The V end lost 4 bases, the J end lost 5 bases, and 19 bases lay between the germline ends. In DNA, the CDR3 is TGCGCCAGCAGCCCTAATAGCGGCTTAGTTAACAATGAGCAGTTCTTC. Translated, it gives CASSPNSGLVNNEQFF.

Ten or more counts support this clone. V and J are TRBV5-6 and TRBJ1-4; 7 bases align to TRBD1. V shed 0 bases, J shed 7 bases, and the junction held 6 bases outside the gene matches. The germline gives CDR1 SGHDT, CDR2 YYEEEE. The CDR3 is 15 residues long. The CDR3 DNA sequence: TGTGCCAGCAGCTTGGGCAGGGGGAATCTTGAAAAACTGTTTTTT. It codes for CASSLGRGNLEKLFF.

This chain joins TRBV28 and TRBJ2-3, with TRBD2 matching 7 bases. Germline CDR1 is MDHEN and CDR2 is SYDVKM. This CDR3 is built from 14 residues. The trim removed 5 bases at V and 2 bases at J, leaving 4 bases unmatched. CDR3 amino acids: CASSTGTTTDTQYF. The CDR3, as DNA: TGTGCCAGCAGTACCGGGACTACCACAGATACGCAGTATTTT. The full variable domain, rest sourced from reference TRBV28 and TRBJ2-3, is DVKVTQSSRYLVKRTGEKVFLECVQDMDHENMFWYRQDPGLGLRLIYFSYDVKMKEKGDIPEGYSVSREKKERFSLILESASTNQTSMYLCASSTGTTTDTQYFGPGTRLTVL.

The chain is built from TRBV7-2 and TRBJ2-7; 10 nucleotides match TRBD2. V lost 5 bases, J lost 1 base, and 8 bases stayed unmatched. The germline CDR1 and CDR2 sequences are SGHTA and FQGNSA. This CDR3 is 16 amino acids long. This CDR3 is CASSPVSSGSSYEQYF. As DNA, the CDR3 is TGTGCCAGCAGCCCAGTCTCTAGCGGGAGTTCCTACGAGCAGTACTTC.

V is TRBV3-1 (or the pseudogene TRBV3-2) and J is TRBJ2-2; the D gene is possibly TRBD1 (5 bases). The V and J ends lost 1 base and 5 bases respectively, with 20 bases between them. The V gene's germline CDR1 is LGHDT and CDR2 YNNKEL (reference sequence). The length of the CDR3 is 18 residues. Here the CDR3 DNA reads TGTGCCAGCAGCCAAGTCGGTTTAAGAGGCAGGGCAACCGGGGAGCTGTTTTTT. Translating it yields CASSQVGLRGRATGELFF.

The V call is TRBV3-1 (or the pseudogene TRBV3-2), the J call TRBJ2-1; 16 bases fit TRBD2. The CDR3 runs 17 residues. The V and J ends lost 4 bases and 9 bases, in that order; junction bases with no gene match: 9. Germline CDR1 and CDR2: LGHDT and YNNKEL (reference sequence). In nucleotides, the CDR3 is TGTGCCAGCAGCCTGGGACTAGCGGGAGGGCATATTTGTGAGCAGTTCTTC. The encoded protein is CASSLGLAGGHICEQFF.

This clone was detected a few times. The V gene is TRBV4-3, the J gene TRBJ2-3; D is unclear. V lost 6 bases, J lost 4 bases, and 5 bases lay in between. The CDR3 runs 11 residues. Per the germline V gene, CDR1 is LGHNA and CDR2 is YSLEER. The CDR3 DNA reads TGCGCCAGCAGACGGGCAGATACGCAGTATTTT. Amino acids: CASRRADTQYF.

This clone has just a few counts. V usage is TRBV4-1 and J usage is TRBJ2-7; 10 bases map to TRBD1. The V gene end was trimmed by 3 bases and the J gene end by 7 bases; junction bases not matched to a gene: 12. Germline CDR1 MGHRA, CDR2 YSYEKL. The CDR3 spans 16 residues. In DNA, the CDR3 is TGCGCCAGCAGCCAGGTGGTGGGACAGGGGCGGGGAGAGCAGTACTTC. Its protein product is CASSQVVGQGRGEQYF.

This clone appeared a single time. The gene calls are TRBV7-2 and TRBJ2-3, with a weak D call TRBD1 (6 bases). The germline CDR1 and CDR2 sequences are SGHTA and FQGNSA. This CDR3 has 15 residues. Trimming removed 5 bases from V and 0 bases from J, with 12 bases in between. CDR3 residues: CASSLGAVSTDTQYF. DNA of the CDR3: TGTGCCAGCAGCCTGGGGGCAGTTAGCACAGATACGCAGTATTTT.

The V call is TRBV7-2, the J call TRBJ1-2, with 9 bases lining up with TRBD1. The CDR3 totals 15 residues. Germline lookup yields CDR1 SGHTA and CDR2 FQGNSA. The ends lost 5 bases at V and 6 bases at J; junction bases unmatched: 10. The CDR3 protein is CASSVTQGALDGYTF. The CDR3, as DNA: TGTGCCAGCAGCGTAACACAGGGGGCTCTAGATGGCTACACCTTC.

The chain employs TRBV11-2 and TRBJ1-1; 8 bases are shared with TRBD1. Germline assignment: CDR1 SGHAT and CDR2 FQNNGV. Unmatched junction bases numbered 3, after V lost 5 bases and J lost 10 bases. This CDR3 spans 11 amino acids. CDR3 DNA sequence: TGTGCCAGCAGCCTGACAGGGGCAGCTTTCTTT. It yields the protein CASSLTGAAFF.

This chain joins TRBV4-1 and TRBJ1-2, with 8 bases fitting TRBD1. The CDR3 extends over 15 amino acids. V lost 0 bases to trimming and J lost 3 bases; unmatched junction nucleotides: 3. CDR1 is MGHRA and CDR2 is YSYEKL in the germline V gene. This chain's CDR3 is CASSQEGQADYGYTF. CDR3 DNA: TGCGCCAGCAGCCAAGAGGGACAGGCAGACTATGGCTACACCTTC.

The chain is built from TRBV6-1 and TRBJ2-5; 8 positions match TRBD1. Unmatched junction bases numbered 8, after V lost 3 bases and J lost 5 bases. Germline CDR1 and CDR2: MNHNS and SASEGT. The CDR3 spans 15 residues. The CDR3 loop is CASSELQGAWETQYF. The DNA for the CDR3 is TGTGCCAGCAGTGAGTTGCAGGGGGCGTGGGAGACCCAGTACTTC.

This chain links TRBV28 with TRBJ1-4, with D perhaps matching TRBD1 (5 bases). The CDR3 is made up of 15 amino acids. V was shortened by 6 bases and J by 5 bases, with 16 bases between the two germline ends. Germline CDR1 MDHEN, CDR2 SYDVKM. The CDR3 nucleotides read TGTGCCAGCAGGCCTGGACAAACTGAAAATGAAAAACTGTTTTTT. It yields the protein CASRPGQTENEKLFF. Using reference TRBV28 and TRBJ1-4 for the parts outside the CDR3, the full variable domain is DVKVTQSSRYLVKRTGEKVFLECVQDMDHENMFWYRQDPGLGLRLIYFSYDVKMKEKGDIPEGYSVSREKKERFSLILESASTNQTSMYLCASRPGQTENEKLFFGSGTQLSVL.

The rearrangement links TRBV27 to TRBJ2-2; perhaps TRBD2 as D (6 bases). Germline values: CDR1 MNHEY, CDR2 SMNVEV (reference sequence). This CDR3 comprises 16 residues. V lost 4 bases and J 5 bases, leaving 17 bases between the germline ends. In DNA, the CDR3 is TGTGCCAGCAGTTCCCCTGATGGCGGGATAACCGGGGAGCTGTTTTTT. Amino acids: CASSSPDGGITGELFF.

This sequence joins TRBV28 and TRBJ2-1; 11 nucleotides match TRBD2. There are 15 residues in the CDR3. V lost 7 bases to trimming and J lost 6 bases; unmatched junction nucleotides: 8. CDR1 is MDHEN, CDR2 SYDVKM, per germline. CDR3 sequence: CASTPSSGRFNEQFF. DNA for the CDR3: TGTGCCAGCACCCCCTCTAGCGGGAGGTTCAATGAGCAGTTCTTC.